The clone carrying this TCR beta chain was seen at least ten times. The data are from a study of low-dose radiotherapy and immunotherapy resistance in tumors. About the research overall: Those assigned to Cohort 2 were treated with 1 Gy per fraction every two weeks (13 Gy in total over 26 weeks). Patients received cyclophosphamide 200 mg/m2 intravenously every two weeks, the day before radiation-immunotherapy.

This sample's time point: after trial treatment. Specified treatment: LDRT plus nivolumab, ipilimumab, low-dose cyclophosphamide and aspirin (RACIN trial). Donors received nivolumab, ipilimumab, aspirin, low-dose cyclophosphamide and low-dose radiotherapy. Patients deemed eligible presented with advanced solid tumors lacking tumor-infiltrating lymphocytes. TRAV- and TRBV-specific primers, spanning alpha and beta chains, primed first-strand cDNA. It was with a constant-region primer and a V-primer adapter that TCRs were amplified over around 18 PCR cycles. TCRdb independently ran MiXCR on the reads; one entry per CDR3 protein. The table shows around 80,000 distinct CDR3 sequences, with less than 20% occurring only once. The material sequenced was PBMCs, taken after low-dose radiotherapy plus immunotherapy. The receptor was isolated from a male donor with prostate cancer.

The CDR3 DNA reads TGTGCCAGCAGTTTTTCGACAGGTACTAATGAAAAACTGTTTTTT. This codes for CASSFSTGTNEKLFF. The chain joins TRBV27 to TRBJ1-4, with D possibly matching TRBD1 (6 bases). CDR3 size: 15 residues. Germline lookup yields CDR1 MNHEY and CDR2 SMNVEV (reference sequence). Trimming left V 3 bases short and J 2 bases short, with 10 bases between. Together with reference TRBV27 and TRBJ1-4, the CDR3 gives the full variable domain: EAQVTQNPRYLITVTGKKLTVTCSQNMNHEYMSWYRQDPGLGLRQIYYSMNVEVTDKGDVPEGYKVSRKEKRNFPLILESPSPNQTSLYFCASSFSTGTNEKLFFGSGTQLSVL.